The sequence of this T cell receptor beta chain was determined in a study of cytomegalovirus exposure and HLA in healthy donors. Findings of the study overall: In an earlier analysis, most TCR beta V segments were productive about 87% or about 30% of the time. Among donors in an Asian-associated ancestry cluster, a later analysis reportedly found fewer N-insertions than the approximately 670-donor mean. Presence/absence analyses took donor sequencing depth as roughly uniform. Listed as cytomegalovirus-associated were 150 or so TCR beta chains.

Use of 60 Vbeta and 13 Jbeta primers characterized the PCR. Profiled with immunoSEQ multiplex PCR; TCRdb holds only in-frame clones, not every one. The data contain approximately 100,000 clones, 65% to 85% of them singletons. This CDR3 is built from 14 residues. CDR1 is SGHDT and CDR2 is YYEEEE in the germline V gene. The V and J ends lost 0 bases and 7 bases respectively, with 13 bases between them. This clone occurred a few times. Its specificity is unknown. The source is a middle-aged woman in good health and CMV-seronegative. The sample consisted of PBMCs. The chain is built from TRBV5-6 and TRBJ1-2; TRBD1 might be the D (6 bases). The chain's CDR3 is CASSLGGNRAGYTF. CDR3 nucleotide sequence: TGTGCCAGCAGCTTGGGGGGGAACAGGGCTGGCTACACCTTC.